This T cell receptor (beta chain) stems from a study (dated by TCRdb to the early 2010s). Sequenced using an Illumina Genome Analyzer IIx. The raw public reads went through TCRdb reprocessing: fastp at Q25, MiXCR clone calling, in-frame beta chains kept. Rows matching on CDR3 protein sequence are summarized as one entry with the most common DNA and genes. Present in this sample are nearly 15,000 distinct CDR3 sequences, about 35% of which were seen just once. Roughly a sixth of the sample comes from the top ten. From the cysteine through the phenylalanine, the CDR3 covers 16 amino acids. Only CDR3 DNA is held: 48 bases, read in frame from base 1. Via the germline V gene, CDR1 is KGHSH and CDR2 LQKENI. V drops 2 bases and J drops 0 bases, leaving 10 bases in between. A few counts support this clonotype. This clone's antigen is unknown. Within one base of it there is no much larger clone, and no base qualities were kept.

This TCR was recovered from a human donor. The chain was built from TRBV18 and TRBJ2-2, with the D gene call left open. Sequences were obtained from blood. The nucleotide sequence reads TGTGCCAGCTCACCATCGTCGCAGCCGAACACCGGGGAGCTGTTTTTT. Its protein is CASSPSSQPNTGELFF.